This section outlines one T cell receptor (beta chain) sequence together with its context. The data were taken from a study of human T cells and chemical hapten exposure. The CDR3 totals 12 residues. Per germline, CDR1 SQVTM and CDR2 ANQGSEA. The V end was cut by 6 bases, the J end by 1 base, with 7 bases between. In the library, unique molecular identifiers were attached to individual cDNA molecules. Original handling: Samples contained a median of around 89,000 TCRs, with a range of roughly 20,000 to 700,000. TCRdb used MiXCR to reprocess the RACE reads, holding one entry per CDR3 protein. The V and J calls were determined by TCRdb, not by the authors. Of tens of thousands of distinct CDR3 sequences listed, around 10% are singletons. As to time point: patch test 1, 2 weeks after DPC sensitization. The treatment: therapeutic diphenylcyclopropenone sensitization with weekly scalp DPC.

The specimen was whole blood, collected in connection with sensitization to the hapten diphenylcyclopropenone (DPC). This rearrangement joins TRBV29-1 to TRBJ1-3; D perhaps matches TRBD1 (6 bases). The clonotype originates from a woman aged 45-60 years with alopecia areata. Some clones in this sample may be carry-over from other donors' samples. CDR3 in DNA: TGCAGCGTCACAGGGTCTGGAAACACCATATATTTT. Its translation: CSVTGSGNTIYF.